Listed here are 5 T cell receptor beta chains from one sample, sequenced in a study of blood T cell repertoires in COVID-19 (dated by TCRdb to between 2020 and 2021). Library preparation was by the immunoSEQ multiplex PCR assay. Drawn from immuneACCESS, this table holds only the in-frame rearrangements with V and J called that TCRdb kept. Clones are partly lost; checked studies trace under half to an unresolved V gene and leave the rest unexplained. The sample table shows roughly 150,000 clones, and 85% are seen once. In total, the top ten clones hold roughly 8.8% of the sample. The sequencing input was peripheral blood. These receptors all stem from a woman older than 75 with COVID-19, enrolled during active disease.

This chain joins TRBV6-5 and TRBJ1-6; 9 bases agree with TRBD1. V gave up 11 bases and J gave up 8 bases; unmatched junction bases: 13. The CDR3 loop spans 15 amino acids. Per germline, CDR1 MNHEY and CDR2 SVGAGI. The CDR3 sequence is CAANRQGGLDSPLHF. The CDR3 coding sequence is TGTGCCGCCAACCGACAGGGGGGGCTGGATTCACCCCTCCACTTT.

The chain couples TRBV6-5 to TRBJ1-2; perhaps TRBD1 as D (6 bases). CDR1 and CDR2 (germline): MNHEY, SVGAGI. Trimming pared 6 bases from V and 4 bases from J, leaving 12 bases between. The CDR3 loop spans 13 amino acids. As DNA, the CDR3 is TGTGCCAGCAGACACAGGGAAATCTATGGCTACACCTTC. Protein product: CASRHREIYGYTF.

The chain couples TRBV16 to TRBJ2-2; 7 positions match TRBD1. The V segment lost 4 bases and the J segment 6 bases; nucleotides outside the gene matches: 5. This CDR3 comprises 14 residues. Germline lookup yields CDR1 KGHSY and CDR2 FQNENV. The DNA of the CDR3 is TGTGCCAGCAGCCTAAAAGGGGGCTCCGGGGAGCTGTTTTTT. Protein sequence: CASSLKGGSGELFF.

V is TRBV9 and J is TRBJ2-5, with TRBD1 matching over 8 bases. With V trimmed by 4 bases and J by 6 bases, 5 bases remained unmatched. Germline CDR1 reads SGDLS; CDR2 reads YYNGEE. The CDR3 consists of 13 residues. The CDR3 sequence: CASSPGQGQTQYF. For the CDR3, the DNA is TGTGCCAGCAGCCCCGGACAGGGTCAGACCCAGTACTTC.

This chain joins TRBV28 and TRBJ2-1, with a tentative D call TRBD1 (6 bases). The CDR3 length is 16 residues. V was shortened by 1 base and J by 0 bases, with 10 bases between the two germline ends. CDR1 is MDHEN, CDR2 SYDVKM, per germline. Here the CDR3 DNA reads TGTGCCAGCAGTTTATCAGGGGCCAGCTCCTACAATGAGCAGTTCTTC. As protein: CASSLSGASSYNEQFF.